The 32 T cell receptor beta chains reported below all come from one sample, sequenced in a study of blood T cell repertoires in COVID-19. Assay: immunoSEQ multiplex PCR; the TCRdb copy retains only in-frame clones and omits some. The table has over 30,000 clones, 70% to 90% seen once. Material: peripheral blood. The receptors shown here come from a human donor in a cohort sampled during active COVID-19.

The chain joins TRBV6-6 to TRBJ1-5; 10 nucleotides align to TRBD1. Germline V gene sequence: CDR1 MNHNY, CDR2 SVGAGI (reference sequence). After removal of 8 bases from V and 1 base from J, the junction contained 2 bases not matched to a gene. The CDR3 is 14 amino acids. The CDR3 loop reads CASEGQGSNQPQHF. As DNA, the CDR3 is TGTGCCAGCGAGGGACAGGGGAGCAATCAGCCCCAGCATTTT.

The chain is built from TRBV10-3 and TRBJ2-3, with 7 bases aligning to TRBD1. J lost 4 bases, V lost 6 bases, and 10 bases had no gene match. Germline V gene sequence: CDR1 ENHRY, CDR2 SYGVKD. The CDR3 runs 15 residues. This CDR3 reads CAISVTGSDADTQYF. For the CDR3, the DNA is TGTGCCATCAGCGTGACAGGGTCGGACGCAGATACGCAGTATTTT.

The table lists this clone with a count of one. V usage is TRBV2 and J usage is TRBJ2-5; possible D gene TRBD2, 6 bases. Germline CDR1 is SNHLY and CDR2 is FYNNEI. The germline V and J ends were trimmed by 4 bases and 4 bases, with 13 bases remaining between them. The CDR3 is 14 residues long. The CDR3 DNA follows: TGTGCCAGCAGTGCGACTAGGGCGGGAGAGACCCAGTACTTC. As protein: CASSATRAGETQYF.

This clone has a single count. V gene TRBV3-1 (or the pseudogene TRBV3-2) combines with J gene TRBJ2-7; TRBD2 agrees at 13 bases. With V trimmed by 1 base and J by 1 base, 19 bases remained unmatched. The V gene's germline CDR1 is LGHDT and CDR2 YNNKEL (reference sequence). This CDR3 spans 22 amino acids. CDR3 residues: CASSQVRDGGTSGIDFSYEQYF. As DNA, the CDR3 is TGTGCCAGCAGCCAAGTGAGGGACGGCGGGACTAGCGGGATCGATTTTTCCTACGAGCAGTACTTC.

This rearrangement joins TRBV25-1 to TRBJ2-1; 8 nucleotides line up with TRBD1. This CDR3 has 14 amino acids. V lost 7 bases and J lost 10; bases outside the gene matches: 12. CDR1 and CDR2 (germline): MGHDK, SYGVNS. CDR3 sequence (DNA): TGTGCCAGCACTAATACAGGACAGGGCTACGAGCAGTTCTTC. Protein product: CASTNTGQGYEQFF. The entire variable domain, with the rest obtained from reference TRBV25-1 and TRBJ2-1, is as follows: EADIYQTPRYLVIGTGKKITLECSQTMGHDKMYWYQQDPGMELHLIHYSYGVNSTEKGDLSSESTVSRIRTEHFPLTLESARPSHTSQYLCASTNTGQGYEQFFGPGTRLTVL.

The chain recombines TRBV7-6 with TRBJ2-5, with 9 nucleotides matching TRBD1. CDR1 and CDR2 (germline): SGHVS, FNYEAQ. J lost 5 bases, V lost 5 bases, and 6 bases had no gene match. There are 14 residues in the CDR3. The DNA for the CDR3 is TGTGCCAGCAGCATTACAGGGGGCCGCGAGACCCAGTACTTC. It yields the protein CASSITGGRETQYF.

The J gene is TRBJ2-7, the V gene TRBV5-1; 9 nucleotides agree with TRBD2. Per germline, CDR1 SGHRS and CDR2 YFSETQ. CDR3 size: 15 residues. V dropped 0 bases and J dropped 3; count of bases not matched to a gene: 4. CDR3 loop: CASSLAGSGSYEQYF. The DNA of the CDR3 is TGCGCCAGCAGCTTGGCAGGTAGCGGGAGCTACGAGCAGTACTTC.

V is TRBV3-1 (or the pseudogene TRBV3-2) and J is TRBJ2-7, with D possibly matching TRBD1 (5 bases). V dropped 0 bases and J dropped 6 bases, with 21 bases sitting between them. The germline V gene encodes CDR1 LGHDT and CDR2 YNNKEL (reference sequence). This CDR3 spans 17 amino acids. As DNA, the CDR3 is TGTGCCAGCAGCCAAGAAGCTTGGGGCAGGGATCAAGGCGAGCAGTACTTC. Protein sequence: CASSQEAWGRDQGEQYF.

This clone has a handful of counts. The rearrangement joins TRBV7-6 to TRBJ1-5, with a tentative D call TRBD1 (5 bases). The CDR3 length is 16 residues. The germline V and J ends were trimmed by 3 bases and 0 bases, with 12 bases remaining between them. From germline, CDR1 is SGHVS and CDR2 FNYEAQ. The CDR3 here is CASSFGGGNSNQPQHF. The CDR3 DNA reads TGTGCCAGCAGCTTTGGGGGAGGGAATAGCAATCAGCCCCAGCATTTT.

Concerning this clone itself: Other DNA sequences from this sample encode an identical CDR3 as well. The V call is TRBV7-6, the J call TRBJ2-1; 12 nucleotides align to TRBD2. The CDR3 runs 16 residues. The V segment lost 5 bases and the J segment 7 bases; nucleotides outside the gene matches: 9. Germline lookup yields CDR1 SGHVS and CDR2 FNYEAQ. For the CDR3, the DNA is TGTGCCAGCAGCCCCGCCCTAGCGGGAGGGAAGAATGAGCAGTTCTTC. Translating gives CASSPALAGGKNEQFF.

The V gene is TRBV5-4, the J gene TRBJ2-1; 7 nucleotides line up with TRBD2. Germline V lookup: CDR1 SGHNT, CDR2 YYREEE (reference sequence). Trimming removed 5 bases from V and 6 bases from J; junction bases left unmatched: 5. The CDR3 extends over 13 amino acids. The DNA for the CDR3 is TGTGCCAGCAGTTATGGACTAGGCAATGAGCAGTTCTTC. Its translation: CASSYGLGNEQFF.

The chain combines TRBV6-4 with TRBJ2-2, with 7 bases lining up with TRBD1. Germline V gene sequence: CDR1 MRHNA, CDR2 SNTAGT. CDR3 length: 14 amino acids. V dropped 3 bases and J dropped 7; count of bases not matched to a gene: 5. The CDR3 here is CASSEEGAYGELFF. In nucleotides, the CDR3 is TGTGCCAGCAGTGAAGAGGGGGCGTACGGGGAGCTGTTTTTT.

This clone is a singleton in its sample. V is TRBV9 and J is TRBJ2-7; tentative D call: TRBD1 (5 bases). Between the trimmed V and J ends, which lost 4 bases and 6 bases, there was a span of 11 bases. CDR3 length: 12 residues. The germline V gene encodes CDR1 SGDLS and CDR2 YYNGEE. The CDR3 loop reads CASSPRVGEQYF. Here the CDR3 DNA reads TGTGCCAGCAGCCCCAGGGTTGGCGAGCAGTACTTC.

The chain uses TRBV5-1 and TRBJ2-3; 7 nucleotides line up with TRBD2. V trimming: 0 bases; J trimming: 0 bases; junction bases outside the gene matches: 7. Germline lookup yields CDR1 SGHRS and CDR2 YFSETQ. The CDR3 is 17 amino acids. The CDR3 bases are TGCGCCAGCAGCTTGGCCGAAGCGGGGTCTAGCACAGATACGCAGTATTTT. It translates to CASSLAEAGSSTDTQYF.

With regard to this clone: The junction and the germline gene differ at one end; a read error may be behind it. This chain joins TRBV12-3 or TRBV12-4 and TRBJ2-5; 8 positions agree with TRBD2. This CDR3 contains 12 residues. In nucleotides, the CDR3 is TGTGCCAGCAGTTTTTTCGGGAGGGCCCCCCACTTC. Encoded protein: CASSFFGRAPHF.

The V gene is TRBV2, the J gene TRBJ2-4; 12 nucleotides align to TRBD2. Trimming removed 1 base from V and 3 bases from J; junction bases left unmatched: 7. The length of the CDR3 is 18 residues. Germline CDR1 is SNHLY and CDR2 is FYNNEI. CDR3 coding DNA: TGTGCCAGCAGTGAAGGTCGTCTAGCGGGAGGGCTCAAAAACATTCAGTACTTC. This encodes CASSEGRLAGGLKNIQYF.

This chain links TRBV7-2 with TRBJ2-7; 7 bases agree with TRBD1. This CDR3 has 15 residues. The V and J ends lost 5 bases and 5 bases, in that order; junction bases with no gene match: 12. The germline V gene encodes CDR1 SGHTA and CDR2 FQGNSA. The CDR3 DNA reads TGTGCCAGCAGCCGCATCGGGACAGCTCTAAACGAGCAGTACTTC. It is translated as CASSRIGTALNEQYF. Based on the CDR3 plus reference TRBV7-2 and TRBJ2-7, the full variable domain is GAGVSQSPSNKVTEKGKDVELRCDPISGHTALYWYRQSLGQGLEFLIYFQGNSAPDKSGLPSDRFSAERTGGSVSTLTIQRTQQEDSAVYLCASSRIGTALNEQYFGPGTRLTVT.

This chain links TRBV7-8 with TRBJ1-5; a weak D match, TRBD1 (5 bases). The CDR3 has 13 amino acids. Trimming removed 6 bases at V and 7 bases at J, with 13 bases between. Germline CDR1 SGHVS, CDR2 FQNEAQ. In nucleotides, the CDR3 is TGTGCCAGCAGTGCCAGGGTGGACCAGCCCCAGCATTTT. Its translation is CASSARVDQPQHF.

Here the CDR3 reads CASRPPEGTEAFF. The CDR3 bases are TGTGCCAGCAGACCACCCGAGGGTACTGAAGCTTTCTTT. This rearrangement joins TRBV13 to TRBJ1-1; D is unclear. The V gene lost 6 bases and the J gene lost 5 bases, with 13 bases spanning the gap. The germline V gene encodes CDR1 PRHDT and CDR2 FYEKMQ (reference sequence). The CDR3 is 13 residues long.

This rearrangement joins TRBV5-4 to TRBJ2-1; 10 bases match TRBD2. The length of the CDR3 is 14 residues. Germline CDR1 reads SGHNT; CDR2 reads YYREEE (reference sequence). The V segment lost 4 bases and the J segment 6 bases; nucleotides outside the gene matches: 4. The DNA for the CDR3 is TGTGCCAGCAGCGCATTAGCGGGGGGCAATGAGCAGTTCTTC. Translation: CASSALAGGNEQFF.

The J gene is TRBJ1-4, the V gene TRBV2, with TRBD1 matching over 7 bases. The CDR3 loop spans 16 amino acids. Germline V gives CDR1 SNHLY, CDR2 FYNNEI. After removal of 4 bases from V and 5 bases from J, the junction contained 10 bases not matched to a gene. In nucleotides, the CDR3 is TGTGCCAGCAGTGGAGATTTCGGACAGGCGAATGAAAAACTGTTTTTT. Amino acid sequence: CASSGDFGQANEKLFF.

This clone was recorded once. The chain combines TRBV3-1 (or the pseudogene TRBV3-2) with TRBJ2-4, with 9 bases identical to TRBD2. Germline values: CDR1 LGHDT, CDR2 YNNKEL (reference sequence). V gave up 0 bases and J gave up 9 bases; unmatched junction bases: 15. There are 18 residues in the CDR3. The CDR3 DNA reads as TGTGCCAGCAGCCAAGATCGAGGGTCTCGCGGGAGGGCCACCATTCAGTACTTC. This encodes CASSQDRGSRGRATIQYF.

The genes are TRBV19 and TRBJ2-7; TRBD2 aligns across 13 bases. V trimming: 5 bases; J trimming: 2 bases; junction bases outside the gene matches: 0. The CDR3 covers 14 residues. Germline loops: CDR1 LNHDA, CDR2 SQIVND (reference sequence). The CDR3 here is CASSGTSGAYEQYF. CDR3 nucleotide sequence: TGTGCCAGTAGTGGGACTAGCGGGGCCTACGAGCAGTACTTC.

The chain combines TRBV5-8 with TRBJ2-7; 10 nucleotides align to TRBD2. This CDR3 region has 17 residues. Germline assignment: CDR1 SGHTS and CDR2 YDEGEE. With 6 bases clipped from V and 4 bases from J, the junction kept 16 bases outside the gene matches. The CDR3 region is CASTTAPVAGGRYEQYF. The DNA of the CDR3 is TGTGCCAGCACTACTGCCCCGGTAGCGGGGGGTAGATACGAGCAGTACTTC.

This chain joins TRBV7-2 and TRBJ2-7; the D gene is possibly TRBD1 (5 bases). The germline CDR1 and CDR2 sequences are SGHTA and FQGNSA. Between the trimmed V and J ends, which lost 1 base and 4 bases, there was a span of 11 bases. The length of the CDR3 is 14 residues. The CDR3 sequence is CASSLVRELYEQYF. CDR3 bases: TGTGCCAGCAGCTTAGTCAGGGAACTGTACGAGCAGTACTTC. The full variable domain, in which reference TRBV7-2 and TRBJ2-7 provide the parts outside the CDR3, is GAGVSQSPSNKVTEKGKDVELRCDPISGHTALYWYRQSLGQGLEFLIYFQGNSAPDKSGLPSDRFSAERTGGSVSTLTIQRTQQEDSAVYLCASSLVRELYEQYFGPGTRLTVT.

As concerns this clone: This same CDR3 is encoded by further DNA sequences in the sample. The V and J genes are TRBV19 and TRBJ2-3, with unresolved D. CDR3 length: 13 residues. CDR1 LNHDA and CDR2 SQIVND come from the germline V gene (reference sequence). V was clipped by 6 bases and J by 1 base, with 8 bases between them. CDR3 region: CASRLGGTDTQYF. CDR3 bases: TGTGCCAGTAGGCTGGGCGGCACAGATACGCAGTATTTT.

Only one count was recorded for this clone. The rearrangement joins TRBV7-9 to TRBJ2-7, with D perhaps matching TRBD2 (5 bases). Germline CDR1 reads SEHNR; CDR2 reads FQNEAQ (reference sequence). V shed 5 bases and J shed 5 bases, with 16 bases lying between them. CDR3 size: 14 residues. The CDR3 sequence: CASSQAAGFDEQYF. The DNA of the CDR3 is TGTGCCAGCAGCCAAGCGGCGGGTTTCGACGAGCAGTACTTC.

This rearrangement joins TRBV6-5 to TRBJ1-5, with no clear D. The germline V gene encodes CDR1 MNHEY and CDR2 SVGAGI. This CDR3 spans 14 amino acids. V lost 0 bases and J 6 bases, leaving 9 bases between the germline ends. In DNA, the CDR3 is TGTGCCAGCAGTTACTCGACAATCGGTCAGCCCCAGCATTTT. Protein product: CASSYSTIGQPQHF.

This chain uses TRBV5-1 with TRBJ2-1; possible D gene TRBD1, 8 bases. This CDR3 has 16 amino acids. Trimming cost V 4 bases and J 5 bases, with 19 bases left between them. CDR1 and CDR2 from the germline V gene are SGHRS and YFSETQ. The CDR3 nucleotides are TGCGCCAGCAGCGCCAGGGGGCAGGGAGGGGACAATGAGCAGTTCTTC. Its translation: CASSARGQGGDNEQFF.

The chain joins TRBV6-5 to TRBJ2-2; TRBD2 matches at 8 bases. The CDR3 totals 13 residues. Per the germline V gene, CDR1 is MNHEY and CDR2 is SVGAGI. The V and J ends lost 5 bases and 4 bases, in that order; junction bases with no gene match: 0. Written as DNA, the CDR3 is TGTGCCAGCAGTCGGGGGGGCACCGGGGAGCTGTTTTTT. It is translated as CASSRGGTGELFF.

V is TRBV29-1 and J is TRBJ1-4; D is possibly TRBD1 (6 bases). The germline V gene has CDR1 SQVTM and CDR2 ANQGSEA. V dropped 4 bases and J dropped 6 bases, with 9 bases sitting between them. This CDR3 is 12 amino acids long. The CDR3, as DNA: TGCAGCGTTGGGGGGCGCGATGAAAAACTGTTTTTT. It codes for CSVGGRDEKLFF.

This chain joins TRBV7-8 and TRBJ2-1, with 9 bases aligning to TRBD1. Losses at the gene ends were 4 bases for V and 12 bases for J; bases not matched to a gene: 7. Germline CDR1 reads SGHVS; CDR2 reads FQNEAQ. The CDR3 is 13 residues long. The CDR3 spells CASSYRGRPGQFF. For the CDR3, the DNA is TGTGCCAGCAGCTACAGGGGGCGGCCGGGGCAGTTCTTC.